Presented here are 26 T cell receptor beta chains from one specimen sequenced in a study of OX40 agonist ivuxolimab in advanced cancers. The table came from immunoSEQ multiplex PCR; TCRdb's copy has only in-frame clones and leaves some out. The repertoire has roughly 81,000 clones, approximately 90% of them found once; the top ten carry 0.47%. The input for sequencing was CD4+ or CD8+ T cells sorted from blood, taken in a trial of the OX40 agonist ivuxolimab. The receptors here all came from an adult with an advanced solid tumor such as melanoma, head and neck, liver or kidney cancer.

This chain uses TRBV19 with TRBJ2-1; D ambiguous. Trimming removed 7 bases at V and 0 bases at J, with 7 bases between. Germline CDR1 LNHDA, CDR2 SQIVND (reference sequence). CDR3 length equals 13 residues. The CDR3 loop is CASTGLSYNEQFF. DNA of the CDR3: TGTGCCAGTACTGGCCTCTCCTACAATGAGCAGTTCTTC.

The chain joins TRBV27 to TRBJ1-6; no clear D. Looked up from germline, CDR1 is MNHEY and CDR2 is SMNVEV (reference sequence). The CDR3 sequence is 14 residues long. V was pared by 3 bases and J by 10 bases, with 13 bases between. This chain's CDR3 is CASSFGRAGSPLHF. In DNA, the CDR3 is TGTGCCAGCAGTTTCGGTAGGGCAGGATCACCCCTCCACTTT.

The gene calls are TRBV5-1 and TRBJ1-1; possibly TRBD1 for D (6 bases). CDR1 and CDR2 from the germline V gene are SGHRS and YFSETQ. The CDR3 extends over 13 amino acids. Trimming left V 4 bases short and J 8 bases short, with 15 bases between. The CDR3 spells CASSRDMRGEAFF. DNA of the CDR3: TGCGCCAGCAGCCGGGACATGCGAGGGGAAGCTTTCTTT.

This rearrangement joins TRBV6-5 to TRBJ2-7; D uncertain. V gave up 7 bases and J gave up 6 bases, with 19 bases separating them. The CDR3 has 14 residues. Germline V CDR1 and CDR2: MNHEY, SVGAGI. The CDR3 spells CASNLRNSIGEQYF. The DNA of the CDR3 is TGTGCCAGCAACCTACGGAACAGTATTGGCGAGCAGTACTTC.

Here the CDR3 reads CASSVPGGSYGYTF. The CDR3 DNA reads TGTGCCAGCAGTGTCCCCGGGGGAAGCTATGGCTACACCTTC. The V call is TRBV2, the J call TRBJ1-2, with D possibly being TRBD1 (5 bases). The V gene lost 4 bases and the J gene lost 4 bases, with 13 bases spanning the gap. CDR3 length: 14 amino acids. The germline V gene encodes CDR1 SNHLY and CDR2 FYNNEI.

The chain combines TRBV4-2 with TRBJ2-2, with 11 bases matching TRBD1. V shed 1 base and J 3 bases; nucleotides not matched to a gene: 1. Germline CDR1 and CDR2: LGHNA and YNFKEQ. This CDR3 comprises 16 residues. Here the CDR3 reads CASSQGGQGDTGELFF. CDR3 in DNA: TGTGCCAGCAGCCAAGGGGGACAGGGGGACACCGGGGAGCTGTTTTTT.

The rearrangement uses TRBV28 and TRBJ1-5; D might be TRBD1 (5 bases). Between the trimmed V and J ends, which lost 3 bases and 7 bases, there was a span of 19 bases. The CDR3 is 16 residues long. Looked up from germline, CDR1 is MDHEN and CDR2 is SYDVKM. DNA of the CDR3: TGTGCCAGCAGTTTTAGCGGGAAGCGTGGGGGGCAGCCCCAGCATTTT. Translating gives CASSFSGKRGGQPQHF.

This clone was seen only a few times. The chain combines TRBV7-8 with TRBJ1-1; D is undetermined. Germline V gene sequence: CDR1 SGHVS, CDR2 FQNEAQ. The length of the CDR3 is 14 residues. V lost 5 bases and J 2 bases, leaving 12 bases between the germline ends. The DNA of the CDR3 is TGTGCCAGCAGCCTCGGACGGGGAAACACTGAAGCTTTCTTT. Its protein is CASSLGRGNTEAFF.

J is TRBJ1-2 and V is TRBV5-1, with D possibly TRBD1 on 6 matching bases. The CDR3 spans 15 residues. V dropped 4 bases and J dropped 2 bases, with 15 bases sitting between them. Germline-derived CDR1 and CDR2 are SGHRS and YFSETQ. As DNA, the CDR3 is TGCGCCAGCAGCCCGGGGGCGCAGGGAAACTATGGCTACACCTTC. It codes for CASSPGAQGNYGYTF.

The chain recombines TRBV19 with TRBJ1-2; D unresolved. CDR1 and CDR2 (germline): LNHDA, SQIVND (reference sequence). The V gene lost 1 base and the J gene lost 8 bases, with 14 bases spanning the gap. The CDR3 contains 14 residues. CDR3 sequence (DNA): TGTGCCAGTAGTATAGCTGAGGGAGTACGGGGCTACACCTTC. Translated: CASSIAEGVRGYTF.

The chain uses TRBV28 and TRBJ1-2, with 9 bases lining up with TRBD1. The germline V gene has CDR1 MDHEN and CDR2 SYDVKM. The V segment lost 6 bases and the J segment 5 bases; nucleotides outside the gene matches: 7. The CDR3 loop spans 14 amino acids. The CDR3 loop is CASSPGTGWYGYTF. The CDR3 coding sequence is TGTGCCAGCAGCCCAGGGACAGGGTGGTATGGCTACACCTTC.

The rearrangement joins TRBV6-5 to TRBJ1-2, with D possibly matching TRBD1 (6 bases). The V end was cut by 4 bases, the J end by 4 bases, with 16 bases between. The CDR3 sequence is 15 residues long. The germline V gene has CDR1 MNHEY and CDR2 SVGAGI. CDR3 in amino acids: CASSSTWGATYGYTF. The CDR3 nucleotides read TGTGCCAGCAGTTCGACTTGGGGGGCCACCTATGGCTACACCTTC.

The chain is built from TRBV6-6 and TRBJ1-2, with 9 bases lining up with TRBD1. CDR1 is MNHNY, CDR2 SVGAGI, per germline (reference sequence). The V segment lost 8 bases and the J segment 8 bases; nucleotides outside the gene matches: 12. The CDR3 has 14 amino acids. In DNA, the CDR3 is TGTGCCAGCCGCGGACAGGGGATATCAGACGGCTACACCTTC. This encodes CASRGQGISDGYTF.

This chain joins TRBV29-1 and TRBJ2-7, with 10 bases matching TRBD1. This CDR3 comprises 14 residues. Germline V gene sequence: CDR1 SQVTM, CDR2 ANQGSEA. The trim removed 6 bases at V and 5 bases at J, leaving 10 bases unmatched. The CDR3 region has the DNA TGCAGCGTGGCCCGGGACAGGGGTACCCACGAGCAGTACTTC. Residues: CSVARDRGTHEQYF.

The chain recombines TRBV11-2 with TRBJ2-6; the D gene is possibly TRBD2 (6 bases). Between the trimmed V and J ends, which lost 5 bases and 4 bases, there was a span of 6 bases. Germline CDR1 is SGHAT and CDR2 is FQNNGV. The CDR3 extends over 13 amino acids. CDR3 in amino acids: CASSAGGANVLTF. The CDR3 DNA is TGTGCCAGCAGCGCGGGGGGGGCCAACGTCCTGACTTTC. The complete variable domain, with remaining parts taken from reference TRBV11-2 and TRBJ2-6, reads EAGVAQSPRYKIIEKRQSVAFWCNPISGHATLYWYQQILGQGPKLLIQFQNNGVVDDSQLPKDRFSAERLKGVDSTLKIQPAKLEDSAVYLCASSAGGANVLTFGAGSRLTVL.

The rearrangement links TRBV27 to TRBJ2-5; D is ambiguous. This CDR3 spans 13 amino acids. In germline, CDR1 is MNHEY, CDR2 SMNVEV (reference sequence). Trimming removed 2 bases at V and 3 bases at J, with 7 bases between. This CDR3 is CASSLGGKETQYF. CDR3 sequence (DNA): TGTGCCAGCAGTTTAGGCGGCAAAGAGACCCAGTACTTC.

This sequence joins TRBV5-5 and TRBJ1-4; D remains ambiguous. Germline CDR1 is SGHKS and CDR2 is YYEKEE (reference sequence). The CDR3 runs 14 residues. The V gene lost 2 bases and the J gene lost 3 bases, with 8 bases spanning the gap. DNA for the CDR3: TGTGCCAGCAGCTTTCAGACACCTAATGAAAAACTGTTTTTT. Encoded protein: CASSFQTPNEKLFF.

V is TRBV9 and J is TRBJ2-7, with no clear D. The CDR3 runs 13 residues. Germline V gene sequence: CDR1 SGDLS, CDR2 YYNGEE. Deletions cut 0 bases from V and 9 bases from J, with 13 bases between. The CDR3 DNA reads TGTGCCAGCAGCGTAGGAGAGGCAGCCGGGCAGTACTTC. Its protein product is CASSVGEAAGQYF.

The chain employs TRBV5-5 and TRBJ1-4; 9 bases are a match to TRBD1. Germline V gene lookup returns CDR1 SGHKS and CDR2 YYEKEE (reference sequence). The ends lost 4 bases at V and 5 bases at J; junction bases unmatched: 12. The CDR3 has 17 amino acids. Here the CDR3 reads CASSPTGQGPRNEKLFF. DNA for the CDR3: TGTGCCAGCAGCCCCACGGGACAGGGACCTAGAAATGAAAAACTGTTTTTT.

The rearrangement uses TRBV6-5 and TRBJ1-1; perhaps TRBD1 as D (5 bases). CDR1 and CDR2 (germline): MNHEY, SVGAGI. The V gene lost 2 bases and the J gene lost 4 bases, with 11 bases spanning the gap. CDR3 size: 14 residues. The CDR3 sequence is CASSYRRGSTEAFF. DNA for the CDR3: TGTGCCAGCAGTTACCGGCGGGGGAGCACTGAAGCTTTCTTT.

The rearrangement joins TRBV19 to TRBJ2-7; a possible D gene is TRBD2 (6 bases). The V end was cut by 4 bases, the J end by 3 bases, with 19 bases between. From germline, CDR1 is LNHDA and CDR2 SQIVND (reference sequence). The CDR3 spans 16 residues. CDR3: CASSKGGRDGLYEQYF. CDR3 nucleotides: TGTGCCAGTAGTAAGGGCGGGCGGGACGGACTCTACGAGCAGTACTTC.

CDR3 nucleotides: TGTGCCAGCAGCTCAGGAACAGGGGACGAGCAGTTCTTC. It is translated as CASSSGTGDEQFF. The gene calls are TRBV7-3 and TRBJ2-1; the match to TRBD1 covers 7 bases. V was pared by 4 bases and J by 10 bases, with 7 bases of the junction left unmatched. Germline CDR1 is SGHTA and CDR2 is FQGTGA. This CDR3 contains 13 residues.

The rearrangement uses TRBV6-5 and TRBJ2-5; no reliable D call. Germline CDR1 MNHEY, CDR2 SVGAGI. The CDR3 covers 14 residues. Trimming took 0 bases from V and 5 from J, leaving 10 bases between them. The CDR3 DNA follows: TGTGCCAGCAGTTACTCGGGTCGCTTCGAGACCCAGTACTTC. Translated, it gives CASSYSGRFETQYF.

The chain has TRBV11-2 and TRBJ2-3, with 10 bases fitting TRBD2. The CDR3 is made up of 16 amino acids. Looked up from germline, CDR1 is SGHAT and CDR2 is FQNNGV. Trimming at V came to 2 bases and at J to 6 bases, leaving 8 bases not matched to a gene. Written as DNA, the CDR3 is TGTGCCAGCAGCTTATCCCAGCGGGGGGGCGGGGATACGCAGTATTTT. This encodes CASSLSQRGGGDTQYF.

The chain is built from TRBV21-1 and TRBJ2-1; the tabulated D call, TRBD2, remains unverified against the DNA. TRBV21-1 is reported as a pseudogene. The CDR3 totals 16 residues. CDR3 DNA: TGTGCCAGCAGCAACCTATCGGGACTAGATATCCCTGAGCAGTTCTTC. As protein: CASSNLSGLDIPEQFF.

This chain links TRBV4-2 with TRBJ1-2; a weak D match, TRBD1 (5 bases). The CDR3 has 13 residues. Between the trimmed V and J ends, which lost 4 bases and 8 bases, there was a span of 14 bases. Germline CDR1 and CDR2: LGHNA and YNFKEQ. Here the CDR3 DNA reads TGTGCCAGCAGCCTCTGGGACGGCGGCGGCTACACCTTC. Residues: CASSLWDGGGYTF.